This is a list of T cell receptor beta chains from one sample in a study of cytomegalovirus exposure and HLA in healthy donors. Data came from immunoSEQ multiplex PCR; TCRdb stores just in-frame clones and leaves some out. The sample includes approximately 170,000 clones, approximately 80% seen only once; the top ten take 2.4%. The sample consisted of PBMCs. The origin of the receptors is a male donor in good health and CMV-seronegative. Each CDR3 is given with its conserved first and last residue. D genes are given only for firm matches. Size tells how often a clone was seen (once, few, many) or the class of an expanded clone, and some rows leave it out.

V gene	J gene	clone size	D gene	CDR3 protein	CDR3 DNA
TRBV7-3	TRBJ2-5	.	TRBD2	CASSLSSGGGETQYF	TGTGCCAGCAGCTTATCATCTGGGGGGGGAGAGACCCAGTACTTC
TRBV4-2	TRBJ2-3	.	TRBD2	CASSHSLPLDGTSGSTDTQYF	TGTGCCAGCAGCCATTCTCTCCCCCTTGATGGGACTAGCGGGAGCACAGATACGCAGTATTTT
TRBV5-5	TRBJ2-7	.	TRBD2	CASSPGTSGSSYEQYF	TGTGCCAGCAGCCCGGGGACTAGCGGGAGCTCCTACGAGCAGTACTTC
TRBV7-9	TRBJ1-1	.	TRBD1	CASSPGQGRRANTEAFF	TGTGCCAGCAGCCCGGGACAGGGCAGAAGAGCGAACACTGAAGCTTTCTTT
TRBV7-2	TRBJ1-1	.	TRBD1	CASSRRSDRANTEAFF	TGTGCCAGCAGCCGTAGGTCTGACAGGGCCAACACTGAAGCTTTCTTT
TRBV30	TRBJ2-1	.	.	CACARDTYNEQFF	TGTGCCTGTGCTCGGGACACCTACAATGAGCAGTTCTTC
TRBV5-6	TRBJ2-7	few	.	CASSLRQQYEQYF	TGTGCCAGCAGCTTAAGACAGCAGTACGAGCAGTACTTC
TRBV6-5	TRBJ2-7	few	TRBD1	CASRRQGASYEQYF	TGTGCCAGCAGAAGACAGGGGGCGAGCTACGAGCAGTACTTC
TRBV6-1	TRBJ1-4	.	.	CASRAPGGLNEKLFF	TGTGCCAGCAGAGCACCGGGGGGGCTTAATGAAAAACTGTTTTTT
TRBV5-1	TRBJ1-5	.	.	CASSFSGVSNQPQHF	TGCGCCAGCAGCTTCTCGGGTGTGAGCAATCAGCCCCAGCATTTT
TRBV7-8	TRBJ2-5	.	.	CASRTARFQETQYF	TGTGCCAGTCGCACCGCGAGATTTCAAGAGACCCAGTACTTC
TRBV7-9	TRBJ2-5	.	TRBD1	CASSLVRGRQTQYF	TGTGCCAGCAGCTTAGTAAGGGGGCGGCAGACCCAGTACTTC
TRBV27	TRBJ2-7	few	.	CASSFMAQGHSYEQYF	TGTGCCAGCAGTTTCATGGCCCAGGGGCACTCCTACGAGCAGTACTTC
TRBV10-2	TRBJ2-7	.	TRBD1	CASSEQGNEQYF	TGCGCCAGCAGTGAACAGGGGAACGAGCAGTACTTC
TRBV7-2	TRBJ2-1	once	.	CASSLWDKGDNEQFF	TGTGCCAGCAGCTTATGGGACAAGGGGGACAATGAGCAGTTCTTC